The next 25 T cell receptor beta chains were all read from a single sample in a study of T cell repertoires in cytomegalovirus infection. MiXCR, run by TCRdb on the reads, gives a single entry per CDR3 protein. The table has roughly 200,000 distinct CDR3 sequences, less than 9.5% seen once. Sequencing was performed on PBMCs. These receptors were obtained from a human donor in good health (CMV status not recorded). Some clones in this sample may be carry-over from other donors' samples.

In its sample, this clonotype was seen many times. This chain connects TRBV7-2 to TRBJ1-6, with D possibly being TRBD1 (6 bases). The CDR3 consists of 17 residues. Germline V gives CDR1 SGHTA, CDR2 FQGNSA. Trimming took off 5 bases at V and 0 bases at J, with 14 bases between the two ends. The CDR3 sequence is CASSPISDSSYNSPLHF. DNA of the CDR3: TGTGCCAGCAGCCCCATTTCGGACAGCTCCTATAATTCACCCCTCCACTTT.

This clonotype was seen only once. The junction departs from germline at one end; a sequencing error may be responsible. This chain joins TRBV3-1 and TRBJ2-2; D ambiguous. CDR3 size: 19 residues. Germline CDR1 reads LGHDT; CDR2 reads YNNKEL (reference sequence). For the CDR3, the DNA is TGTGCCAGCAACCAAGCTCTCGGCGTGCACGGAGCGAAGGCCGGGGAGCTGTTTTTT. Amino acids: CASNQALGVHGAKAGELFF.

This clonotype occurred many times. The chain employs TRBV15 and TRBJ2-5; D might be TRBD2 (6 bases). Germline-derived CDR1 and CDR2 are LNHNV and YYDKDF (reference sequence). The length of the CDR3 is 15 residues. With 1 base removed from V and 4 bases from J, the gap between germline ends came to 13 bases. Written as DNA, the CDR3 is TGTGCCACCAGCAGAGCACCGGGAGTAGGAGAGACCCAGTACTTC. This translates into CATSRAPGVGETQYF.

This clonotype was picked up many times. The chain joins TRBV29-1 to TRBJ1-5; possibly TRBD1 for D (6 bases). This CDR3 comprises 13 residues. Trimming removed 3 bases at V and 7 bases at J, with 13 bases between. Germline lookup yields CDR1 SQVTM and CDR2 ANQGSEA. The CDR3: CSVEAGGSQPQHF. The CDR3 DNA follows: TGCAGCGTTGAGGCCGGGGGCAGCCAGCCCCAGCATTTT.

This clonotype appeared many times. V usage is TRBV5-1 and J usage is TRBJ2-2; D might be TRBD2 (6 bases). The CDR3 loop spans 15 amino acids. With 0 bases removed from V and 6 bases from J, the gap between germline ends came to 12 bases. Germline values: CDR1 SGHRS, CDR2 YFSETQ. CDR3 region: CASSLGLSGAGELFF. The CDR3, as DNA: TGCGCCAGCAGCTTGGGACTTAGCGGAGCCGGGGAGCTGTTTTTT.

This clonotype turned up a few times. The V call is TRBV29-1, the J call TRBJ1-1; D call uncertain. CDR1 and CDR2 from the germline V gene are SQVTM and ANQGSEA. The V end lost 7 bases, the J end lost 0 bases, and 12 bases lay between the germline ends. The CDR3 contains 13 residues. The CDR3 coding sequence is TGCAGCGCTATGAGCCTAATGAACACTGAAGCTTTCTTT. Translated, it gives CSAMSLMNTEAFF.

This clonotype was counted at least ten times. The chain uses TRBV6-6 and TRBJ2-5; 8 nucleotides match TRBD2. From germline, CDR1 is MNHNY and CDR2 SVGAGI (reference sequence). CDR3 length: 17 amino acids. Losses at the gene ends were 5 bases for V and 4 bases for J; bases not matched to a gene: 15. CDR3 sequence (DNA): TGTGCCAGCAGTCGCGCGGTGGTAGCGGGGTTCCCAGAGACCCAGTACTTC. Amino acids: CASSRAVVAGFPETQYF.

CDR3 sequence reads: CASKATGASTGELFF. The CDR3 bases are TGCGCCAGTAAGGCTACAGGGGCGAGCACCGGGGAGCTGTTTTTT. The rearrangement uses TRBV4-3 and TRBJ2-2, with 7 bases matching TRBD1. V lost 9 bases and J lost 4; bases outside the gene matches: 11. Germline V CDR1 and CDR2: LGHNA, YSLEER. This CDR3 has 15 residues.

This clonotype was seen at least ten times. V is TRBV7-2 and J is TRBJ2-7; no clear D gene. CDR1 SGHTA and CDR2 FQGNSA come from the germline V gene. V gave up 5 bases and J gave up 5 bases, with 10 bases separating them. The CDR3 contains 12 residues. This chain's CDR3 is CASSQVSNEQYF. CDR3 nucleotides: TGTGCCAGCAGCCAGGTATCGAACGAGCAGTACTTC.

This clonotype showed up just a few times. This chain joins TRBV5-1 and TRBJ1-1; D is ambiguous. Germline CDR1 is SGHRS and CDR2 is YFSETQ. The V gene lost 5 bases and the J gene lost 0 bases, with 8 bases spanning the gap. This CDR3 is 13 amino acids long. The CDR3 bases are TGCGCCAGCAGGGAGTCTGTGAACACTGAAGCTTTCTTT. Its translation: CASRESVNTEAFF.

This clonotype was observed many times. The chain recombines TRBV11-2 with TRBJ2-7; D is unresolved. The CDR3 consists of 15 residues. The germline V gene encodes CDR1 SGHAT and CDR2 FQNNGV. Trimming pared 0 bases from V and 0 bases from J, leaving 9 bases between. This CDR3 is CASSLDQAFSYEQYF. In DNA form, the CDR3 reads TGTGCCAGCAGCTTAGATCAGGCTTTCTCCTACGAGCAGTACTTC.

This clonotype was detected only a few times. The CDR3 reads CATTKGRSYGYTF. CDR3 DNA: TGTGCCACCACCAAGGGCCGGAGCTATGGCTACACCTTC. This chain connects TRBV19 to TRBJ1-2; D ambiguous. Trimming stripped 10 bases from V and 4 bases from J, with 16 bases between. Germline lookup yields CDR1 LNHDA and CDR2 SQIVND (reference sequence). The CDR3 has 13 amino acids.

This clonotype was counted ten times or more. V usage is TRBV7-2 and J usage is TRBJ2-5; no clear D. V was clipped by 4 bases and J by 3 bases, with 15 bases between them. From germline, CDR1 is SGHTA and CDR2 FQGNSA. The CDR3 loop spans 15 amino acids. CDR3 DNA: TGTGCCAGCAGCTCCCCGCCAAAACTGAAAGAGACCCAGTACTTC. It encodes CASSSPPKLKETQYF.

The chain couples TRBV14 to TRBJ2-1, with D hard to call. The CDR3 has 14 residues. Trimming removed 3 bases at V and 0 bases at J, with 6 bases between. Germline V gene sequence: CDR1 SGHDN, CDR2 FVKESK. The CDR3 reads CASSQAGSYNEQFF. CDR3 in DNA: TGTGCCAGCAGCCAGGCTGGCTCCTACAATGAGCAGTTCTTC.

This clonotype was detected ten times or more. The chain carries TRBV7-2 and TRBJ1-2; D is undetermined. Per the germline V gene, CDR1 is SGHTA and CDR2 is FQGNSA. The CDR3 length is 16 residues. The ends were cut back, 5 bases at V and 0 bases at J, with 16 bases in the middle. The CDR3 DNA follows: TGTGCCAGCAGCCTGAAAAGGATCCTCTCTAACTATGGCTACACCTTC. Amino acids: CASSLKRILSNYGYTF.

This clonotype was seen only a few times. The chain uses TRBV7-9 and TRBJ1-3; D is unresolved. This CDR3 has 15 residues. From germline, CDR1 is SEHNR and CDR2 FQNEAQ (reference sequence). V lost 4 bases, J lost 0 bases, and 10 bases lay in between. The DNA for the CDR3 is TGTGCCAGCAGCTACGGCGACAACTCTGGAAACACCATATATTTT. Its translation is CASSYGDNSGNTIYF. Filled out from reference TRBV7-9 and TRBJ1-3, the complete variable domain reads DTGVSQNPRHKITKRGQNVTFRCDPISEHNRLYWYRQTLGQGPEFLTYFQNEAQLEKSRLLSDRFSAERPKGSFSTLEIQRTEQGDSAMYLCASSYGDNSGNTIYFGEGSWLTVV.

This clonotype has more than one count but fewer than ten. This chain joins TRBV19 and TRBJ2-2; 9 positions agree with TRBD2. The V and J ends lost 8 bases and 1 base, in that order; junction bases with no gene match: 5. The CDR3 is 15 amino acids. Germline V gives CDR1 LNHDA, CDR2 SQIVND (reference sequence). The CDR3 here is CASGPSGVNTGELFF. The CDR3 DNA sequence: TGTGCCAGTGGACCTAGCGGGGTGAACACCGGGGAGCTGTTTTTT.

This clonotype was picked up many times. The chain uses TRBV12-3 or TRBV12-4 and TRBJ1-1, with D possibly being TRBD1 (5 bases). This CDR3 contains 15 residues. V dropped 2 bases and J dropped 4 bases, with 14 bases sitting between them. CDR3 nucleotides: TGTGCCAGCAGTTTACCTTTACAGGTGGCCACTGAAGCTTTCTTT. It is translated as CASSLPLQVATEAFF.

Ten or more counts support this clonotype. Written as DNA, the CDR3 is TGTGCCAGCAGCTTGATGGAAGAGGGGAAATCACCCCTCCACTTT. Protein: CASSLMEEGKSPLHF. The chain links TRBV7-8 to TRBJ1-6; D is perhaps TRBD1 (5 bases). CDR3 size: 15 residues. Germline V gene lookup returns CDR1 SGHVS and CDR2 FQNEAQ. Trimming shortened V by 3 bases and J by 10 bases, and 16 bases separated the two germline ends.

This clonotype was seen a handful of times. V usage is TRBV7-8 and J usage is TRBJ1-1, with D unresolved. CDR3 length equals 14 residues. Germline lookup yields CDR1 SGHVS and CDR2 FQNEAQ. V was pared by 0 bases and J by 2 bases, with 7 bases between. CDR3 protein: CASSLAGENTEAFF. CDR3 nucleotide sequence: TGTGCCAGCAGCTTAGCTGGGGAAAACACTGAAGCTTTCTTT.

This clonotype was seen a handful of times. The chain combines TRBV6-6 with TRBJ1-2, with D perhaps TRBD1 (5 bases). Germline V gene data show CDR1 as MNHNY and CDR2 as SVGAGI (reference sequence). V lost 2 bases to trimming and J lost 8 bases, with 15 bases between them. CDR3 size: 14 residues. The CDR3 region is CASSYGTAAGGYTF. CDR3 DNA sequence: TGTGCCAGCAGTTACGGGACGGCAGCAGGCGGCTACACCTTC.

This clonotype was observed many times. The rearrangement joins TRBV27 to TRBJ2-1, with TRBD1 matching over 7 bases. The CDR3 covers 15 residues. CDR1 and CDR2 from the germline V gene are MNHEY and SMNVEV (reference sequence). V shed 8 bases, J shed 2 bases, and the junction held 9 bases outside the gene matches. Here the CDR3 reads CASLRGGDPYNEQFF. For the CDR3, the DNA is TGTGCCAGCCTGCGAGGGGGCGACCCCTACAATGAGCAGTTCTTC.

This clonotype was picked up many times. The CDR3: CASSLAGLSPLHF. The CDR3 bases are TGTGCCAGCAGCTTAGCCGGGCTTTCACCCCTCCACTTT. The gene calls are TRBV7-2 and TRBJ1-6; the D is unclear. Per germline, CDR1 SGHTA and CDR2 FQGNSA. This CDR3 has 13 residues. V gave up 0 bases and J gave up 9 bases, with 6 bases separating them.

This clonotype was detected ten times or more. V gene TRBV7-2 combines with J gene TRBJ2-1; D may correspond to TRBD1 or TRBD2 (6 bases each). Germline CDR1 SGHTA, CDR2 FQGNSA. The length of the CDR3 is 12 residues. The V end was cut by 0 bases, the J end by 15 bases, with 12 bases between. In DNA form, the CDR3 reads TGTGCCAGCAGCTTAGCGGGCGGAGGGGGGTTCTTC. It is translated as CASSLAGGGGFF.

This clonotype was seen at least ten times. V usage is TRBV10-3 and J usage is TRBJ1-5; D unresolved. V lost 3 bases and J 2 bases, leaving 8 bases between the germline ends. The CDR3 is made up of 14 amino acids. CDR1 is ENHRY, CDR2 SYGVKD, per germline. The CDR3 is CAISDAGGNQPQHF. CDR3 DNA: TGTGCCATCAGTGACGCCGGGGGCAATCAGCCCCAGCATTTT.